This entry lists 14 T cell receptor beta chains sequenced from one sample in a study of vaccination effects on CD4 cells after COVID-19. These TCRs' antigens remain unknown. Sequencing in the ViraFEST assay came after antigen-specific CD4+ T cells had been expanded with viral peptide pools, which were used to stimulate PBMC. Scientists isolated CD4+ T cells after a roughly nine-day culture period ended. This table comes from immunoSEQ multiplex PCR, and its TCRdb copy is limited to in-frame clones, with some not included. This sample yields 13,000 to 15,000 clones, of which 76% are seen a single time; about 25% belongs to the top ten. The sample here was CD4+ T cells from PBMCs cultured with HCoV-229E spike peptides, taken before COVID-19 vaccination. These receptors were obtained from a human donor who received a COVID-19 vaccine.

The gene calls are TRBV20-1 and TRBJ1-2, with D unresolved. Trimming pared 3 bases from V and 7 bases from J, leaving 12 bases between. The V gene's germline CDR1 is DFQATT and CDR2 SNEGSKA (reference sequence). The CDR3 loop spans 12 amino acids. The CDR3 sequence is CSASPGGAGYTF. CDR3 in DNA: TGCAGTGCTAGTCCAGGCGGTGCTGGCTACACCTTC.

V gene TRBV4-3 combines with J gene TRBJ1-1; D is unclear. Germline V gene data show CDR1 as LGHNA and CDR2 as YSLEER. The CDR3 runs 15 residues. V lost 0 bases, J lost 9 bases, and 17 bases lay in between. This chain's CDR3 is CASSQDSRSAPKAFF. In DNA form, the CDR3 reads TGCGCCAGCAGCCAAGATTCCAGGAGTGCACCGAAAGCTTTCTTT.

V is TRBV5-1 and J is TRBJ1-3; unclear D gene. V was trimmed by 0 bases and J by 4 bases, leaving 11 bases between them. This CDR3 region has 15 residues. The germline gives CDR1 SGHRS, CDR2 YFSETQ. The CDR3 DNA is TGCGCCAGCAGCTTGGGTCCCGGGGAAGGAAACACCATATATTTT. Translated: CASSLGPGEGNTIYF.

This clone was detected only a few times. V is TRBV4-3 and J is TRBJ1-1; no clear D gene. V dropped 3 bases and J dropped 0 bases, with 8 bases sitting between them. This CDR3 has 14 amino acids. Germline loops: CDR1 LGHNA, CDR2 YSLEER. In DNA, the CDR3 is TGCGCCAGCAGCCACTTACCTTTGAACACTGAAGCTTTCTTT. It encodes CASSHLPLNTEAFF.

This chain joins TRBV3-1 (or the pseudogene TRBV3-2) and TRBJ1-1; D might be TRBD1 (5 bases). The V and J ends lost 0 bases and 5 bases respectively, with 10 bases between them. Looked up from germline, CDR1 is LGHDT and CDR2 is YNNKEL (reference sequence). The CDR3 spans 14 residues. CDR3 in amino acids: CASSQDLRGTEAFF. DNA for the CDR3: TGTGCCAGCAGCCAAGATTTAAGGGGAACTGAAGCTTTCTTT.

The CDR3 region is CASSQQGTGNEQYF. CDR3 sequence (DNA): TGCGCCAGCAGCCAACAGGGGACAGGCAACGAGCAGTACTTC. This sequence joins TRBV4-1 and TRBJ2-7, with 8 bases that match TRBD1. J lost 5 bases, V lost 2 bases, and 5 bases had no gene match. Germline V gene data show CDR1 as MGHRA and CDR2 as YSYEKL. This CDR3 is 14 amino acids long.

This rearrangement joins TRBV6-6 to TRBJ1-5, with D uncertain. Germline V gene lookup returns CDR1 MNHNY and CDR2 SVGAGI (reference sequence). The length of the CDR3 is 12 residues. The V end was cut by 5 bases, the J end by 5 bases, with 7 bases between. DNA for the CDR3: TGTGCCAGCAGTCAAGGTTATCAGCCCCAGCATTTT. It translates to CASSQGYQPQHF.

V usage is TRBV7-2 and J usage is TRBJ1-5, with D uncertain. Germline values: CDR1 SGHTA, CDR2 FQGNSA. V lost 5 bases and J lost 0, with 8 bases in between. This CDR3 is 14 amino acids long. Written as DNA, the CDR3 is TGTGCCAGCAGCACTGGACCTAGCAATCAGCCCCAGCATTTT. Translating gives CASSTGPSNQPQHF.

The chain's CDR3 is CSARPKTEAFF. As DNA, the CDR3 is TGCAGTGCTAGGCCAAAGACTGAAGCTTTCTTT. This rearrangement joins TRBV20-1 to TRBJ1-1; the D is unclear. The CDR3 is 11 residues long. Germline assignment: CDR1 DFQATT and CDR2 SNEGSKA (reference sequence). V lost 3 bases and J lost 5, with 7 bases in between.

V is TRBV19 and J is TRBJ1-1; tentatively, D is TRBD1 (5 bases). Germline V gene lookup returns CDR1 LNHDA and CDR2 SQIVND (reference sequence). There are 16 residues in the CDR3. The V and J ends lost 6 bases and 0 bases respectively, with 17 bases between them. This chain's CDR3 is CASRTGGSALNTEAFF. For the CDR3, the DNA is TGTGCCAGTAGGACCGGGGGGTCCGCATTGAACACTGAAGCTTTCTTT.

The chain links TRBV24-1 to TRBJ2-5; no firm D call. CDR1 is KGHDR, CDR2 SFDVKD, per germline. CDR3 length: 14 amino acids. V was cut by 1 base and J by 1 base, with 6 bases left in between. CDR3 residues: CATSDLGGQETQYF. CDR3 nucleotide sequence: TGTGCCACCAGTGATTTAGGCGGCCAAGAGACCCAGTACTTC.

The gene calls are TRBV12-2 and TRBJ2-2; no DNA check was done on the table's D call, TRBD1. TRBV12-2 is recorded as a pseudogene. The CDR3 consists of 18 residues. As DNA, the CDR3 is TGTGCAAGTCGCTTAGCGTTACAGGGGGCGCGTAGCACCGGGGAGCTGTTTTTT. Translation: CASRLALQGARSTGELFF.

This chain connects TRBV25-1 to TRBJ2-1, with D tentatively TRBD1 (6 bases). V was trimmed by 3 bases and J by 14 bases, leaving 11 bases between them. The CDR3 is 11 amino acids. Germline V gene lookup returns CDR1 MGHDK and CDR2 SYGVNS. This CDR3 is CASSEGYREFF. The CDR3 DNA reads TGTGCCAGCAGTGAGGGGTACAGGGAGTTCTTC.

This clone occurred once. The V and J genes are TRBV6-2 or TRBV6-3 and TRBJ1-5; D possibly corresponds to TRBD1 (5 bases). The germline V and J ends were trimmed by 4 bases and 6 bases, with 10 bases remaining between them. The CDR3 consists of 13 residues. Germline loops: CDR1 MNHEY, CDR2 SVGEGT. The CDR3 here is CASSFTGGQPQHF. CDR3 sequence (DNA): TGTGCCAGCAGTTTCACAGGAGGTCAGCCCCAGCATTTT.